These 17 T cell receptor beta chains were all obtained from the same sample, sequenced in a study of shared clonotypes between healthy human individuals. Clones were read by immunoSEQ multiplex PCR, and TCRdb kept only the in-frame ones, dropping some. This table holds about 2.4 million clones, just over 90% found once. The sample taken for sequencing was naive CD4+ T cells sorted from blood. As to subset: CD45RA+ positively selected. The receptors were gathered from a man aged 18 to 30 in good health.

On this clone: Other DNA sequences in the sample encode the same CDR3. The genes are TRBV5-4 and TRBJ2-2; 9 bases line up with TRBD1. V trimming: 4 bases; J trimming: 3 bases; junction bases outside the gene matches: 4. CDR3 length: 15 amino acids. CDR1 and CDR2 from the germline V gene are SGHNT and YYREEE (reference sequence). The CDR3 spells CASSLRTGDTGELFF. In DNA, the CDR3 is TGTGCCAGCAGCCTACGGACAGGGGACACCGGGGAGCTGTTTTTT.

The chain uses TRBV12-5 and TRBJ1-5, with 8 positions matching TRBD1. V dropped 6 bases and J dropped 5; count of bases not matched to a gene: 6. The germline V gene encodes CDR1 LGHNT and CDR2 FRNRAP. The CDR3 consists of 14 residues. The CDR3 sequence is CASGPGTGYQPQHF. CDR3 nucleotide sequence: TGTGCTAGTGGCCCCGGGACAGGCTATCAGCCCCAGCATTTT.

The rearrangement joins TRBV5-1 to TRBJ2-1; possible D gene TRBD1, 6 bases. There are 13 residues in the CDR3. V was trimmed by 4 bases and J by 4 bases, leaving 9 bases between them. Germline V gives CDR1 SGHRS, CDR2 YFSETQ. The CDR3: CASSHGQYNEQFF. The CDR3 DNA reads TGCGCCAGCAGCCACGGACAGTACAATGAGCAGTTCTTC.

V is TRBV10-3 and J is TRBJ2-7; D may match TRBD1 or TRBD2 (6 bases each). Germline CDR1 and CDR2: ENHRY and SYGVKD. Trimming stripped 0 bases from V and 2 bases from J, with 11 bases between. The CDR3 spans 15 residues. The CDR3 region has the DNA TGTGCCATCAGTGAGTCGTTAGGGGGGCCCTACGAGCAGTACTTC. Its translation is CAISESLGGPYEQYF.

In this sample, this clone turned up once. The genes are TRBV5-6 and TRBJ2-7; D not certain. CDR1 is SGHDT, CDR2 YYEEEE, per germline. V was shortened by 1 base and J by 2 bases, with 7 bases between the two germline ends. This CDR3 spans 13 amino acids. CDR3 DNA: TGTGCCAGCAGCTTGTCGGTACCCTACGAGCAGTACTTC. It codes for CASSLSVPYEQYF.

The chain joins TRBV11-2 to TRBJ1-1, with D uncertain. V dropped 1 base and J dropped 9 bases, with 9 bases sitting between them. This CDR3 is 12 amino acids long. The germline V gene encodes CDR1 SGHAT and CDR2 FQNNGV. CDR3 DNA: TGTGCCAGCAGCTTAGTTTTAATGAAAGCTTTCTTT. As protein: CASSLVLMKAFF.

The chain recombines TRBV6-6 with TRBJ2-3, with 9 nucleotides matching TRBD2. Germline V gene lookup returns CDR1 MNHNY and CDR2 SVGAGI (reference sequence). The CDR3 is 15 amino acids. The junction had 8 bases not matched to a gene; V was cut back by 8 bases and J by 2 bases. CDR3 sequence: CASEGSGGNTDTQYF. In DNA form, the CDR3 reads TGTGCCAGCGAGGGCAGCGGGGGGAACACAGATACGCAGTATTTT.

This clone appeared a single time. The chain joins TRBV5-6 to TRBJ2-7; 11 positions agree with TRBD1. Germline V gene sequence: CDR1 SGHDT, CDR2 YYEEEE. The length of the CDR3 is 13 residues. With V trimmed by 5 bases and J by 2 bases, 0 bases remained unmatched. CDR3 in DNA: TGTGCCAGCAGGGGACAGGGGGCCTACGAGCAGTACTTC. As protein: CASRGQGAYEQYF.

V and J are TRBV5-1 and TRBJ2-3; 8 bases line up with TRBD1. The CDR3 has 16 amino acids. In germline, CDR1 is SGHRS, CDR2 YFSETQ. V gave up 4 bases and J gave up 2 bases; unmatched junction bases: 9. The CDR3 protein is CASSISGTGYTDTQYF. CDR3 coding DNA: TGCGCCAGCAGCATTTCCGGGACAGGCTACACAGATACGCAGTATTTT.

The CDR3 spells CASSLFGRGDQPQHF. CDR3 in DNA: TGTGCCAGCAGTTTATTCGGCAGGGGGGATCAGCCCCAGCATTTT. The V gene is TRBV27, the J gene TRBJ1-5; 7 bases match TRBD1. V trimming: 1 base; J trimming: 5 bases; junction bases outside the gene matches: 5. CDR1 is MNHEY, CDR2 SMNVEV, per germline (reference sequence). The CDR3 loop spans 15 amino acids.

This clone was seen only once. The gene calls are TRBV29-1 and TRBJ2-1; 7 bases fit TRBD2. Germline trimming cut 7 bases from V and 3 bases from J; bases unmatched to any gene: 6. Germline values: CDR1 SQVTM, CDR2 ANQGSEA. This CDR3 region has 13 residues. The CDR3 protein is CSGQREGYNEQFF. The CDR3 bases are TGCAGCGGGCAAAGGGAGGGCTACAATGAGCAGTTCTTC.

The genes are TRBV9 and TRBJ2-1; 7 bases align to TRBD1. After removal of 3 bases from V and 7 bases from J, the junction contained 13 bases not matched to a gene. The CDR3 runs 16 residues. Per the germline V gene, CDR1 is SGDLS and CDR2 is YYNGEE. The CDR3 coding sequence is TGTGCCAGCAGCGCTACAGGGACAGTGGATTGGAATGAGCAGTTCTTC. Its protein is CASSATGTVDWNEQFF.

The V and J genes are TRBV6-6 and TRBJ1-2; no reliable D call. The CDR3 is 13 amino acids. V lost 3 bases and J 5 bases, leaving 10 bases between the germline ends. Germline CDR1 MNHNY, CDR2 SVGAGI (reference sequence). In nucleotides, the CDR3 is TGTGCCAGCAGTTATGACCGACCTTATGGCTACACCTTC. This encodes CASSYDRPYGYTF.

The chain is built from TRBV6-6 and TRBJ2-1; no clear D gene. The CDR3 has 14 residues. CDR1 and CDR2 (germline): MNHNY, SVGAGI (reference sequence). Trimming stripped 8 bases from V and 1 base from J, with 12 bases between. CDR3 bases: TGTGCCAGCGAGAAGAAGAGTTCCTACAATGAGCAGTTCTTC. It translates to CASEKKSSYNEQFF.

J is TRBJ2-3 and V is TRBV30; 11 bases are shared with TRBD1. Germline trimming cut 4 bases from V and 4 bases from J; bases unmatched to any gene: 7. The CDR3 runs to 15 residues. CDR1 and CDR2 from the germline V gene are GTSNPN and SVGIG (reference sequence). The CDR3 sequence: CAWTKGQGAADTQYF. CDR3 DNA sequence: TGTGCCTGGACCAAAGGACAGGGGGCTGCAGATACGCAGTATTTT.

Note on this clone: The sample contains more than one DNA sequence encoding this CDR3. V and J are TRBV6-5 and TRBJ1-1; no firm D call. Per the germline V gene, CDR1 is MNHEY and CDR2 is SVGAGI. V gave up 6 bases and J gave up 1 base, with 9 bases separating them. This CDR3 has 13 residues. The CDR3 spells CASSLTGNTEAFF. DNA for the CDR3: TGTGCCAGCAGCTTAACGGGGAACACTGAAGCTTTCTTT.

The chain couples TRBV2 to TRBJ1-2; D is perhaps TRBD1 (6 bases). Germline lookup yields CDR1 SNHLY and CDR2 FYNNEI. V lost 4 bases, J lost 6 bases, and 9 bases lay in between. This CDR3 is built from 12 residues. The CDR3 is CASSGGQNGYTF. In DNA form, the CDR3 reads TGTGCCAGCAGTGGCGGACAGAATGGCTACACCTTC. The whole variable domain, remainder taken from reference TRBV2 and TRBJ1-2, is EPEVTQTPSHQVTQMGQEVILRCVPISNHLYFYWYRQILGQKVEFLVSFYNNEISEKSEIFDDQFSVERPDGSNFTLKIRSTKLEDSAMYFCASSGGQNGYTFGSGTRLTVV.